The entry below describes one TCR beta chain. Its specific antigen is unknown. Base-call qualities are not available, and no considerably larger clone is one nucleotide away. This sample stems from a study of response to subunit inactivated influenza vaccine (dated by TCRdb to the late 2010s). The study in broad terms: Deep quantitative profiling of the T cell receptor repertoire was used in the study to follow responses to a trivalent subunit inactivated influenza vaccine. Summary of the overall study and its limitations: The authors proposed that each seasonal influenza vaccination may bring in only a limited number of new T cells.

Library method: RT-PCR. The sequencer listed for this sample is Illumina HiSeq 2500. TCRdb applied fastp at Q25 and MiXCR to the public reads, then kept only in-frame beta chains. Every entry covers one CDR3 protein and lists the most common genes and DNA from its rows. A total of more than 600,000 distinct CDR3 sequences appear in this sample, around 20% of them only once. The ten largest account for 11% of the sample. Taken from cysteine to phenylalanine, the CDR3 has 15 residues. Of the read, only the CDR3 DNA is kept; its 45 bases are in frame from base 1. Sequences SGHRS (CDR1) and YFSETQ (CDR2) are obtained from the germline V gene. From V the trimming removes 0 bases and from J it removes 4 bases, while the gene matches leave 4 bases of the junction unaccounted for.

This clonotype was sampled from a man in his forties or fifties who received an inactivated influenza vaccine. Donor details come from another sample of the same person, matched by shared clones. The chain links TRBV5-1 with TRBJ1-1; a stretch of 9 junction bases matches TRBD1. The sample was PBMCs from blood, taken about 5 days after vaccination. DNA sequence: TGCGCCAGCAGCTTGGGGGACAGGGAGGTCACTGAAGCTTTCTTT. Its coded protein is CASSLGDREVTEAFF. Supplemented by the reference TRBV5-1 and TRBJ1-1 proteins around the CDR3, the complete variable domain is KAGVTQTPRYLIKTRGQQVTLSCSPISGHRSVSWYQQTPGQGLQFLFEYFSETQRNKGNFPGRFSGRQFSNSRSEMNVSTLELGDSALYLCASSLGDREVTEAFFGQGTRLTVV.